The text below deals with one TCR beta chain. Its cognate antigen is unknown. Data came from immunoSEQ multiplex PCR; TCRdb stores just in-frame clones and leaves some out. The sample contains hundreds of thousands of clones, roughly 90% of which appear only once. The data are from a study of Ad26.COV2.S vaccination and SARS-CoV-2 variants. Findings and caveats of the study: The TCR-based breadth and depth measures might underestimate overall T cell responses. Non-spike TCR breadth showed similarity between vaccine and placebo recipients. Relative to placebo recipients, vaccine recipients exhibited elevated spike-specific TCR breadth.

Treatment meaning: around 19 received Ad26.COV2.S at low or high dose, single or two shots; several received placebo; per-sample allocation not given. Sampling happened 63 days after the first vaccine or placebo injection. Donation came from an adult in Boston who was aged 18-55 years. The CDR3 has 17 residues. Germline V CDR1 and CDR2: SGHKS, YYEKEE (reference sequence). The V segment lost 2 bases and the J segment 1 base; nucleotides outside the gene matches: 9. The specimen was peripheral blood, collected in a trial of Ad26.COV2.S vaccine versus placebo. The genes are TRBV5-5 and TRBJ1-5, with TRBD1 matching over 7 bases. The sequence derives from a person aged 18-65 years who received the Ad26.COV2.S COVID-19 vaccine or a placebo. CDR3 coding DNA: TGTGCCAGCAGCTTAGGACAGGCTACTCTAAGCAATCAGCCCCAGCATTTT. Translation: CASSLGQATLSNQPQHF.